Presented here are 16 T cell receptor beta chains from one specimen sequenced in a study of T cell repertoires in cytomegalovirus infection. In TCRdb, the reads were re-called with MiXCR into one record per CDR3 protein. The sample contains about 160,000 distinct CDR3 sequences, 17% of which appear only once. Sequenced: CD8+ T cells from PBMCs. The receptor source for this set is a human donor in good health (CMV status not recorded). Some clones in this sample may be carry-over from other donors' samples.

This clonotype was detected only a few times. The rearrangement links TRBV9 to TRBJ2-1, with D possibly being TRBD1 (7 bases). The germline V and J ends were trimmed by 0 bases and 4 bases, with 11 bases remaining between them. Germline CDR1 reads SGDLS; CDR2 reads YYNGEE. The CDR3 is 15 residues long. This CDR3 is CASSVGQGGYNEQFF. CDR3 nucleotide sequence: TGTGCCAGCAGCGTAGGGCAGGGGGGTTACAATGAGCAGTTCTTC.

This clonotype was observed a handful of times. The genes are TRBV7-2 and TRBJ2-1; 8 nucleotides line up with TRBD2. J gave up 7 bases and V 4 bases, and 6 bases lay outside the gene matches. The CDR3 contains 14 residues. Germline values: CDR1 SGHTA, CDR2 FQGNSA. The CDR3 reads CASSWGLVGNEQFF. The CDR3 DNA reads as TGTGCCAGCAGCTGGGGACTAGTTGGTAATGAGCAGTTCTTC.

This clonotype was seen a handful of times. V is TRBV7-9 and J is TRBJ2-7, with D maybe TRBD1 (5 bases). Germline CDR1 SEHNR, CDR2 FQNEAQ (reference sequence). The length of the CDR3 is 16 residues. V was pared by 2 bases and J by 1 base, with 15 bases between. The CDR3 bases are TGTGCCAGCAGCTTATCGAACAGGAAACCGTCCTACGAGCAGTACTTC. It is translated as CASSLSNRKPSYEQYF.

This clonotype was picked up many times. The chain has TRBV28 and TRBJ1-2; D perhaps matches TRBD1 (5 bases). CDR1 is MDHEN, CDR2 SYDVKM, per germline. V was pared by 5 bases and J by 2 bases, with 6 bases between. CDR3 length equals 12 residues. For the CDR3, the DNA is TGTGCCAGCAGTCCAGGGAACTATGGCTACACCTTC. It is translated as CASSPGNYGYTF.

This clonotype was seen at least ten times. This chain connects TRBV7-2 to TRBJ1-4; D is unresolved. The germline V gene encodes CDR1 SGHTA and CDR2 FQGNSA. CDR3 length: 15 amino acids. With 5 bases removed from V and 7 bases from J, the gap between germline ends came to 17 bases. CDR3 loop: CASSPRSGEAEKLFF. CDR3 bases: TGTGCCAGCAGCCCGCGGAGCGGGGAGGCTGAAAAACTGTTTTTT.

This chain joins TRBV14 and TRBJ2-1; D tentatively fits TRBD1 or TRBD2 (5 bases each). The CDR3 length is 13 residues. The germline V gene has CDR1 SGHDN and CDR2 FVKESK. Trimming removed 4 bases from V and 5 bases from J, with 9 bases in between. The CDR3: CASSPGAHNEQFF. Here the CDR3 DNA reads TGTGCCAGCAGCCCCGGGGCACACAATGAGCAGTTCTTC.

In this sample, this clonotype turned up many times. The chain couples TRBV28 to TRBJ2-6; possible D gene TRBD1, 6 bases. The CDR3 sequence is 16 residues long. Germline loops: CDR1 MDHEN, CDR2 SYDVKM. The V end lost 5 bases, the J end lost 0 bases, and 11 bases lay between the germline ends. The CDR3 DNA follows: TGTGCCAGCAGTCTCGGACAGCTCTCTGGGGCCAACGTCCTGACTTTC. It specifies CASSLGQLSGANVLTF.

The CDR3 sequence is CASSYRRSAQETQYF. DNA for the CDR3: TGTGCCAGCAGTTACAGGCGGAGTGCCCAAGAGACCCAGTACTTC. The chain has TRBV6-2 or TRBV6-3 and TRBJ2-5; D is unresolved. The CDR3 extends over 15 amino acids. The germline CDR1 and CDR2 sequences are MNHEY and SVGEGT. Between the trimmed V and J ends, which lost 2 bases and 1 base, there was a span of 11 bases.

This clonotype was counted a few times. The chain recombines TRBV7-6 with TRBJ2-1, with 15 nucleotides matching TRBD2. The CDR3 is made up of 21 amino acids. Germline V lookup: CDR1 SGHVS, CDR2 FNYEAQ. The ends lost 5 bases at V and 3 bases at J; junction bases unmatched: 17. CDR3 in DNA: TGTGCCAGCAGCCCATACCCTCTTGGACTAGCGGGAGGGAGGGACTACAATGAGCAGTTCTTC. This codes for CASSPYPLGLAGGRDYNEQFF.

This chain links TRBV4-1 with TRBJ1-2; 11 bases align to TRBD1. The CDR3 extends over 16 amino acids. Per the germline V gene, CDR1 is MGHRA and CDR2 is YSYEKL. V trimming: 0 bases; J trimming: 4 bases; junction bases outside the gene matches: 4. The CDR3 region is CASSQDRDRGIYGYTF. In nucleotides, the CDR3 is TGCGCCAGCAGCCAAGATCGGGACAGGGGGATCTATGGCTACACCTTC.

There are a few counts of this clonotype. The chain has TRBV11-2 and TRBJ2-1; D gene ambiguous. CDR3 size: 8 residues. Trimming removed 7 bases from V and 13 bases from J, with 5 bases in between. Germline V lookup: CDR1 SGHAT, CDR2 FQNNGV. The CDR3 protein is CASTPQFF. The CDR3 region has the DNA TGTGCCAGCACCCCTCAGTTCTTC.

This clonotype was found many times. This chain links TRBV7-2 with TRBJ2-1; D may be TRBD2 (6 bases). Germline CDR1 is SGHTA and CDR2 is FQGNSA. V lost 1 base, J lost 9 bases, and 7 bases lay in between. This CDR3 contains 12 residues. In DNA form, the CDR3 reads TGTGCCAGCAGCTTAGGGGGAGGTGAGCAGTTCTTC. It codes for CASSLGGGEQFF.

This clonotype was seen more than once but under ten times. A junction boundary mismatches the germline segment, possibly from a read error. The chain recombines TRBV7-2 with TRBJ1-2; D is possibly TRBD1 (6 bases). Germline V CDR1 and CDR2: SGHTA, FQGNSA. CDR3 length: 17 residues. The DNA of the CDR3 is TGTGCCAGCAGCTTAGGGGTGGGGGAACAGGGAGGCTATGGCTGCACCTTC. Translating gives CASSLGVGEQGGYGCTF.

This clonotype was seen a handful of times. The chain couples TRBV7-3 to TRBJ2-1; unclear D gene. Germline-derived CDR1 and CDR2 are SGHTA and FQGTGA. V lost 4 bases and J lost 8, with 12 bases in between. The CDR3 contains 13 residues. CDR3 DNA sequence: TGTGCCAGCAGCTCCTCCGACGTGGATGAGCAGTTCTTC. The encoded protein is CASSSSDVDEQFF.

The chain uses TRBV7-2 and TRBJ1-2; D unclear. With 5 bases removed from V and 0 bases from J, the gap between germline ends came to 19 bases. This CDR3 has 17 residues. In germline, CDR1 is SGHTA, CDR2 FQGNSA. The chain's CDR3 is CASSPYMNPLANYGYTF. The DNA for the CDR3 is TGTGCCAGCAGCCCTTATATGAACCCCTTAGCTAACTATGGCTACACCTTC.

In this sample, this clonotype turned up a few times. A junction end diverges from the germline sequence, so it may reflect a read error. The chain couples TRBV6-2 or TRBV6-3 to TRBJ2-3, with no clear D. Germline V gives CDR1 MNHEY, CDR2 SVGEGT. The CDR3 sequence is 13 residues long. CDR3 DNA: TGTGCCAGCAGTGACCCCGGCACGGATACGCAGTATTTT. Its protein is CASSDPGTDTQYF.